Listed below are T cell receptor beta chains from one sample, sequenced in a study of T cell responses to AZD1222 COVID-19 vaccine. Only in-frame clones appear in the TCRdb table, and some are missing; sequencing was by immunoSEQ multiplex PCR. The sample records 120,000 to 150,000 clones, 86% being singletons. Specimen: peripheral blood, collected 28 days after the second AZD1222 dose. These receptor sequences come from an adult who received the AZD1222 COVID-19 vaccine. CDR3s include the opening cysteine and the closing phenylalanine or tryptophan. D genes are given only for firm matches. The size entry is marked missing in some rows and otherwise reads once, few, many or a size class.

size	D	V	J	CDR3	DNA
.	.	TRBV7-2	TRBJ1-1	CASSFGRGGEAFF	TGTGCCAGCAGCTTCGGGCGCGGGGGGGAAGCTTTCTTT
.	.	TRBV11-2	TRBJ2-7	CASSLTQTTTPSEQYF	TGTGCCAGCAGCTTAACCCAGACCACCACCCCCTCCGAGCAGTACTTC
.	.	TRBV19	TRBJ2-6	CASRSSGANVLTF	TGTGCCAGTAGGAGTTCTGGGGCCAACGTCCTGACTTTC
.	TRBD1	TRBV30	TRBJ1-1	CAWSLGQINTEAFF	TGTGCCTGGAGTCTGGGACAGATAAACACTGAAGCTTTCTTT
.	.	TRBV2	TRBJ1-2	CASRERGWKIYGYTF	TGTGCCAGCAGAGAAAGGGGGTGGAAAATCTATGGCTACACCTTC
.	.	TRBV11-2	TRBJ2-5	CASSLSAREGETQYF	TGTGCCAGCAGCTTAAGTGCGCGGGAAGGGGAGACCCAGTACTTC
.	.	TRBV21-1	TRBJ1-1	CASNCGTAEAFF	TGTGCCAGCAACTGCGGGACAGCTGAAGCTTTCTTT
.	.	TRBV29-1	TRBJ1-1	CSGIDGHTEAFF	TGCAGCGGGATAGACGGACATACTGAAGCTTTCTTT
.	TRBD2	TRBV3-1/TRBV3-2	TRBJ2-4	CASSVGTSGNRNIQYF	TGTGCCAGCAGCGTTGGGACTAGCGGGAATAGAAACATTCAGTACTTC
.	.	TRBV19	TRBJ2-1	CASSILRRDNEQFF	TGTGCCAGTAGTATACTCAGAAGAGACAATGAGCAGTTCTTC
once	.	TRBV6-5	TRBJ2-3	CATGVVTDTQYF	TGTGCCACAGGGGTGGTAACAGATACGCAGTATTTT
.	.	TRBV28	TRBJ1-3	CASRLGAGNTIYF	TGTGCCAGCAGGTTGGGGGCTGGAAACACCATATATTTT
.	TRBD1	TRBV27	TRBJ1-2	CASSLGQNYGYTF	TGTGCCAGCAGTTTGGGACAGAACTATGGCTACACCTTC
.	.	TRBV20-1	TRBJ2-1	CSARDSPREFF	TGCAGTGCTAGGGACAGCCCGAGGGAGTTCTTC
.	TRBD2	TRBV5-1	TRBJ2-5	CASSLGGGRAPGETQYF	TGCGCCAGCAGCTTGGGGGGCGGGAGGGCCCCCGGAGAGACCCAGTACTTC
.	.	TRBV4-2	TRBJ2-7	CASSQGTAIPYEQYF	TGTGCCAGCAGCCAAGGGACGGCAATACCCTACGAGCAGTACTTC